Each of the 14 T cell receptor beta chains below was sequenced from the same sample in a study of CD8 T cells in ankylosing spondylitis (dated by TCRdb to 2016 to 2017). The library was produced with 5' RACE. For sequencing, an Illumina HiSeq 2500 was employed. The public reads were run again by TCRdb, first through fastp at Q25 and then through MiXCR, and only productive beta chains were kept. When rows share a CDR3 protein, they turn into one entry using the most common DNA and genes. This sample gives 150,000 to 200,000 distinct CDR3 sequences in total; under 15% of them show up just once. The ten largest clones represent around 10% of the sample. The sequenced sample was blood, either unsorted or a sorted T cell fraction (not recorded which). All receptors derive from a female donor with ankylosing spondylitis or in good health (not recorded which).

There are a few counts of this clonotype. The chain uses TRBV7-2 and TRBJ1-6, with 7 bases identical to TRBD1. The CDR3 is 14 residues long. The junction had 1 base not matched to a gene; V was cut back by 3 bases and J by 5 bases. Germline V gene lookup returns CDR1 SGHTA and CDR2 FQGNSA. CDR3 sequence: CASSFQGDNSPLHF. CDR3 nucleotide sequence: TGTGCCAGCAGCTTTCAGGGGGATAATTCACCCCTCCACTTT.

The chain carries TRBV18 and TRBJ1-2, with D hard to call. V dropped 6 bases and J dropped 4 bases, with 18 bases sitting between them. Germline CDR1 KGHSH, CDR2 LQKENI. There are 15 residues in the CDR3. The CDR3 DNA is TGTGCCAGCTCCCTCCAGGAGGGCGGTGGCTATGGCTACACCTTC. Translated: CASSLQEGGGYGYTF.

This clonotype turned up a few times. The chain joins TRBV7-3 to TRBJ2-1; 14 bases are a match to TRBD2. Trimming at V came to 5 bases and at J to 7 bases, leaving 4 bases not matched to a gene. Germline values: CDR1 SGHTA, CDR2 FQGTGA. The CDR3 is 15 residues long. The CDR3 DNA is TGTGCCAGCAGCCCCCGGACTAGCGGGAGGAATGAGCAGTTCTTC. It is translated as CASSPRTSGRNEQFF.

V and J are TRBV7-8 and TRBJ2-2; tentatively, D is TRBD2 (5 bases). Germline loops: CDR1 SGHVS, CDR2 FQNEAQ. There are 11 residues in the CDR3. The V gene lost 11 bases and the J gene lost 3 bases, with 7 bases spanning the gap. The CDR3 is CALRDTGELFF. CDR3 DNA sequence: TGTGCCCTGCGGGACACCGGGGAGCTGTTTTTT.

This clonotype has ten or more counts. The gene calls are TRBV3-1 and TRBJ2-3, with 9 bases matching TRBD1. Per the germline V gene, CDR1 is LGHDT and CDR2 is YNNKEL (reference sequence). V shed 4 bases and J 3 bases; nucleotides not matched to a gene: 8. The CDR3 is made up of 16 amino acids. CDR3 in DNA: TGTGCCAGCAGCCTCCCTAAGGGACAGGGTACAGATACGCAGTATTTT. Its translation: CASSLPKGQGTDTQYF.

Ten or more counts support this clonotype. This chain joins TRBV28 and TRBJ2-3; TRBD2 matches at 8 bases. The length of the CDR3 is 15 residues. Germline V gene sequence: CDR1 MDHEN, CDR2 SYDVKM. Losses at the gene ends were 2 bases for V and 5 bases for J; bases not matched to a gene: 6. The CDR3 DNA reads as TGTGCCAGCAGTTTAATCGGGAGGGCCCAAGATACGCAGTATTTT. Encoded protein: CASSLIGRAQDTQYF.

The chain is built from TRBV19 and TRBJ2-1, with D tentatively TRBD2 (6 bases). V was clipped by 6 bases and J by 5 bases, with 20 bases between them. Germline V gene data show CDR1 as LNHDA and CDR2 as SQIVND (reference sequence). The CDR3 is 16 residues long. DNA of the CDR3: TGTGCCAGTAGAGTTAGCGGAGGGGTGGGGCACAATGAGCAGTTCTTC. Amino acid sequence: CASRVSGGVGHNEQFF. The full variable domain, rest sourced from reference TRBV19 and TRBJ2-1, is DGGITQSPKYLFRKEGQNVTLSCEQNLNHDAMYWYRQDPGQGLRLIYYSQIVNDFQKGDIAEGYSVSREKKESFPLTVTSAQKNPTAFYLCASRVSGGVGHNEQFFGPGTRLTVL.

This clonotype came up many times. V is TRBV28 and J is TRBJ2-2, with 12 positions matching TRBD2. CDR1 is MDHEN, CDR2 SYDVKM, per germline. This CDR3 spans 16 amino acids. After removal of 6 bases from V and 2 bases from J, the junction contained 4 bases not matched to a gene. This CDR3 is CASRLAGGPNTGELFF. In DNA form, the CDR3 reads TGTGCCAGCAGACTAGCGGGAGGCCCAAACACCGGGGAGCTGTTTTTT.

The rearrangement links TRBV2 to TRBJ1-2; D is ambiguous. The CDR3 is made up of 11 amino acids. With 7 bases removed from V and 5 bases from J, the gap between germline ends came to 8 bases. CDR1 SNHLY and CDR2 FYNNEI come from the germline V gene. The CDR3 spells CASISIYGYTF. DNA for the CDR3: TGTGCCAGCATATCTATTTATGGCTACACCTTC. Based on the CDR3 plus reference TRBV2 and TRBJ1-2, the full variable domain is EPEVTQTPSHQVTQMGQEVILRCVPISNHLYFYWYRQILGQKVEFLVSFYNNEISEKSEIFDDQFSVERPDGSNFTLKIRSTKLEDSAMYFCASISIYGYTFGSGTRLTVV.

This clonotype occurred a few times. J is TRBJ2-2 and V is TRBV7-2; D ambiguous. Germline assignment: CDR1 SGHTA and CDR2 FQGNSA. The V end lost 0 bases, the J end lost 0 bases, and 2 bases lay between the germline ends. CDR3 length equals 14 residues. DNA for the CDR3: TGTGCCAGCAGCTTAGCCCCGAACACCGGGGAGCTGTTTTTT. Encoded protein: CASSLAPNTGELFF.

This clonotype was observed at least ten times. The rearrangement links TRBV12-3 or TRBV12-4 to TRBJ1-3; D might be TRBD1 (6 bases). The CDR3 spans 14 residues. V was clipped by 8 bases and J by 4 bases, with 15 bases between them. CDR3 bases: TGTGCCAGCGGGACCTCAGGGGTGGGAAACACCATATATTTT. It yields the protein CASGTSGVGNTIYF.

This clonotype was detected ten times or more. The chain recombines TRBV7-2 with TRBJ2-1, with 8 nucleotides matching TRBD2. With 3 bases clipped from V and 3 bases from J, the junction kept 1 base outside the gene matches. The germline CDR1 and CDR2 sequences are SGHTA and FQGNSA. The CDR3 runs 14 residues. The CDR3 is CASSFAGGYNEQFF. The DNA of the CDR3 is TGTGCCAGCAGCTTTGCGGGAGGCTACAATGAGCAGTTCTTC.

This clonotype showed up just a few times. The rearrangement joins TRBV5-1 to TRBJ2-5; 8 nucleotides agree with TRBD2. The germline V gene encodes CDR1 SGHRS and CDR2 YFSETQ. This CDR3 has 13 amino acids. J gave up 1 base and V 4 bases, and 0 bases lay outside the gene matches. The CDR3 protein is CASSREGQETQYF. The CDR3 coding sequence is TGCGCCAGCAGCCGGGAGGGCCAAGAGACCCAGTACTTC.

There are many counts of this clonotype. The CDR3 DNA reads TGTGCCAGCAGCTTAGCGAGACTAGACACCGGGGAGCTGTTTTTT. Translation: CASSLARLDTGELFF. The rearrangement links TRBV7-2 to TRBJ2-2; D is possibly TRBD2 (6 bases). Germline values: CDR1 SGHTA, CDR2 FQGNSA. This CDR3 is 15 amino acids long. V was shortened by 0 bases and J by 3 bases, with 8 bases between the two germline ends.